This T cell receptor (beta chain) originates from a study of type 1 and type 2 diabetes patients. Overall study: The cohort mixed type 1 diabetes, type 2 diabetes and nondiabetic donors.

This CDR3 region has 17 residues. Looked up from germline, CDR1 is ENHRY and CDR2 is SYGVKD. Turning to this clonotype: One end of the junction fails to match germline, which may point to a read error.

The PCR template was genomic DNA. Multiplex PCR with 30 forward and 13 reverse primers amplified the TCR beta CDR3. TCRdb re-analysed the multiplex PCR reads in MiXCR, keeping a single row per CDR3 protein. The sample lists more than 250,000 distinct CDR3 sequences; around 47% were seen once. V and J are TRBV10-3 and TRBJ2-2, with D perhaps matching TRBD2 (5 bases). This TCR derives from a man aged 18 to 29 with type 2 diabetes. Specimen: peripheral blood mononuclear cells (PBMCs). CDR3 bases: TGTGCCAGCAGTTACTCGACTATCGGATTTAACACCGGGGAGCTGTTTTTT. It encodes CASSYSTIGFNTGELFF.